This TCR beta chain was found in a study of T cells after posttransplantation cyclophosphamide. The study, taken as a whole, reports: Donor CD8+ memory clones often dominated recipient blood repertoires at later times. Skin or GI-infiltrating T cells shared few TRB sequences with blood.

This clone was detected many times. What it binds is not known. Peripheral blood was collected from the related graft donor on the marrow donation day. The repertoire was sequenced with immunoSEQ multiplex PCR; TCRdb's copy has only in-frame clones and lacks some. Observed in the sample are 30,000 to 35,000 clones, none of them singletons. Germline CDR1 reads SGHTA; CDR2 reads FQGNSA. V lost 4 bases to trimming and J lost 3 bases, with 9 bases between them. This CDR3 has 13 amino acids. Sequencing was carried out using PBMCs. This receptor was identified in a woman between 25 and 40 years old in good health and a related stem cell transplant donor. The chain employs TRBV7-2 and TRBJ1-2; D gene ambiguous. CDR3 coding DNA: TGTGCCAGCAGCTCCACAAGGGACTATGGCTACACCTTC. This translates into CASSSTRDYGYTF.